Included here is one TCR beta chain sequence, with context. The antigen is not known. This entry belongs to a study of CD8 T cells in Susac syndrome. Study results and caveats: The study admitted that it had a relatively small number of individuals in its TCR sequencing and HLA analysis.

Reverse transcription of roughly 0.5 to 1 ug RNA was carried out with random hexamers. Across 54 Vbeta and 13 Jbeta, immunoSEQ multiplex PCR amplified TCR beta CDR3. TCRdb recomputed calls from the immunoSEQ multiplex PCR reads with MiXCR, one row per CDR3 protein. The sample consists of more than 130,000 distinct CDR3 sequences, approximately 95% of them appearing once. Germline values: CDR1 SGDLS, CDR2 YYNGEE. The CDR3 contains 14 residues. Losses at the gene ends were 4 bases for V and 4 bases for J; bases not matched to a gene: 8. Controls matched for sex and age were healthy donors. TEMRA cells were enriched by FACS, and CD4+ and CD8+ T cells were negatively isolated.

The chain combines TRBV9 with TRBJ2-7, with 7 bases matching TRBD1. The sample taken for sequencing was CD8+ T cells from PBMCs. The clonotype comes from a human donor in good health. The CDR3 DNA sequence: TGTGCCAGCAGCTCTGGGGACAGCCTTTACGAGCAGTACTTC. It yields the protein CASSSGDSLYEQYF.